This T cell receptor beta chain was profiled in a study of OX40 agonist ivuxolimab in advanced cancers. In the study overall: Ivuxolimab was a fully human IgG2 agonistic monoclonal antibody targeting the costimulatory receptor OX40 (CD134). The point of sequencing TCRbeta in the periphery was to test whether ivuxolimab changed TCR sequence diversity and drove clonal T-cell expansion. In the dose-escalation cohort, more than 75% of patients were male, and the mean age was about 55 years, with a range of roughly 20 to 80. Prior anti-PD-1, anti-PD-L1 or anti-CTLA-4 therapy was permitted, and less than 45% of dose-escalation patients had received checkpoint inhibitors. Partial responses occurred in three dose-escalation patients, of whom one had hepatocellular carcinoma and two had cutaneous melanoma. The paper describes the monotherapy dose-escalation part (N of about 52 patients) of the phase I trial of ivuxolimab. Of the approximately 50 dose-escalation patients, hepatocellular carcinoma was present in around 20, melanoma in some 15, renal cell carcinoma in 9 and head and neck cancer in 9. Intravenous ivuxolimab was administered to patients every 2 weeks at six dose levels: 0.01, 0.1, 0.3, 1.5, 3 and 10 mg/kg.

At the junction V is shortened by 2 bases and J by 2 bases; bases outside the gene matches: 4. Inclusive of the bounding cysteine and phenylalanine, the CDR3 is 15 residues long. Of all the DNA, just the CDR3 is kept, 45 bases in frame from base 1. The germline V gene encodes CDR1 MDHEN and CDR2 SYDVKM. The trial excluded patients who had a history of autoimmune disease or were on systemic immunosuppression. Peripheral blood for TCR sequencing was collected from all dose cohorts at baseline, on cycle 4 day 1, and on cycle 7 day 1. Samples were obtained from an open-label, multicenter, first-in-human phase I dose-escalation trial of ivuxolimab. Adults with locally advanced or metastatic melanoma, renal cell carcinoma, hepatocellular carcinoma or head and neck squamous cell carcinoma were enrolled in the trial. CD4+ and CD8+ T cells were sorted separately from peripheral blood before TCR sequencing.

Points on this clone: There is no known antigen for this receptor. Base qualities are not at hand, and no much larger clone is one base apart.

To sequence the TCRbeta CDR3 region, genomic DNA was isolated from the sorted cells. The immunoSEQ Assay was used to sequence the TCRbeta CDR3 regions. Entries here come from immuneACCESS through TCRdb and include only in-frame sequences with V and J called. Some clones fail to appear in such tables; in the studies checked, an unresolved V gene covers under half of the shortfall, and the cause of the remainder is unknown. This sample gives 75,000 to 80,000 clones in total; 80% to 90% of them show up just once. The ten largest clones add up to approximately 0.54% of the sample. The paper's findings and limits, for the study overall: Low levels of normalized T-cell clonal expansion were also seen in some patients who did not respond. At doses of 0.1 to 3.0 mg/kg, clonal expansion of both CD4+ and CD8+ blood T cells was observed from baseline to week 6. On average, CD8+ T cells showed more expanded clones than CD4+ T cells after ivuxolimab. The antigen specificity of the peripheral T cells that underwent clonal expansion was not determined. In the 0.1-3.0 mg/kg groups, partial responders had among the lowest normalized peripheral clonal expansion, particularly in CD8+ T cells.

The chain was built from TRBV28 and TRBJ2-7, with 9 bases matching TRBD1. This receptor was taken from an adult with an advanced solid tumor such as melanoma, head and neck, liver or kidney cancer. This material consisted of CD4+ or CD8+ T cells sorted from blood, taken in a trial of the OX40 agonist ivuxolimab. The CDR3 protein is CASSLGTGLTYEQYF. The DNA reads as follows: TGTGCCAGCAGTTTAGGGACAGGGCTTACCTACGAGCAGTACTTC.